This T cell receptor beta chain was sequenced during a study of STAT3 mutations in large granular lymphocyte leukemia. The study, taken as a whole, reports: At least one immunodominant TCR beta clonotype appeared in every T-cell large granular lymphocyte leukemia patient.

For this clone: The antigen remains undetermined.

Looked up from germline, CDR1 is DFQATT and CDR2 is SNEGSKA (reference sequence). V shed 6 bases and J shed 3 bases, with 6 bases lying between them. This CDR3 comprises 11 residues. Repertoires were generated with immunoSEQ multiplex PCR, while TCRdb's copy carries only in-frame clones and drops some. The sample has about 5,700 clones; roughly 73% are singletons. The clonotype was recovered from a man in his forties or fifties with T-cell large granular lymphocyte leukemia. Some clones in this sample may be carry-over from other donors' samples. This sequence joins TRBV20-1 and TRBJ1-5; D remains unclear. The specimen sequenced was peripheral blood mononuclear cells. CDR3 in amino acids: CSASSNQPQHF. CDR3 DNA sequence: TGCAGTGCGAGCTCCAATCAGCCCCAGCATTTT.